The 19 T cell receptor beta chains below were found in one sample sequenced in a study of T-cell memory formation after mild COVID-19. Using its own MiXCR run on the 5' RACE reads, TCRdb lists one record per CDR3 protein. The sample carries 550,000 to 600,000 distinct CDR3 sequences, about 18% recorded once. The sample taken for sequencing was PBMCs or a T cell subset sorted from them (not recorded which). These receptors all stem from an adult woman who had mild COVID-19 (a few samples of this study predate the infection). Cell type and time point are not known.

The chain joins TRBV12-3 or TRBV12-4 to TRBJ2-2; 15 positions match TRBD2. The CDR3 extends over 15 amino acids. After removal of 6 bases from V and 9 bases from J, the junction contained 5 bases not matched to a gene. The CDR3 is CASSAGTSGRWELFF. The CDR3 DNA is TGTGCCAGCAGCGCCGGGACTAGCGGGAGGTGGGAGCTGTTTTTT.

The chain recombines TRBV3-1 with TRBJ1-2, with D hard to call. Looked up from germline, CDR1 is LGHDT and CDR2 is YNNKEL (reference sequence). CDR3 length: 18 amino acids. V was cut by 0 bases and J by 4 bases, with 21 bases left in between. CDR3: CASSQDLPQVNNFYGYTF. The CDR3 DNA sequence: TGTGCCAGCAGCCAAGATCTTCCCCAAGTCAATAATTTCTATGGCTACACCTTC.

The rearrangement joins TRBV3-1 to TRBJ2-4; 7 bases agree with TRBD1. Losses at the gene ends were 0 bases for V and 6 bases for J; bases not matched to a gene: 5. The CDR3 totals 15 residues. Germline CDR1 reads LGHDT; CDR2 reads YNNKEL (reference sequence). The CDR3 DNA reads as TGTGCCAGCAGCCAAGAAGGGGGCAGAGTAAACATTCAGTACTTC. It is translated as CASSQEGGRVNIQYF.

The chain combines TRBV29-1 with TRBJ1-2; TRBD1 aligns across 8 bases. The CDR3 length is 13 residues. Losses at the gene ends were 5 bases for V and 5 bases for J; bases not matched to a gene: 7. Germline V CDR1 and CDR2: SQVTM, ANQGSEA. The DNA for the CDR3 is TGCAGCGTTCTGGGACAGGAAGATTATGGCTACACCTTC. Translating gives CSVLGQEDYGYTF.

This CDR3 is CASSLLGGRNEQFF. CDR3 coding DNA: TGTGCCAGCAGCTTATTAGGGGGGAGGAATGAGCAGTTCTTC. The genes are TRBV7-6 and TRBJ2-1; D possibly uses TRBD1 or TRBD2 (6 bases each). The germline CDR1 and CDR2 sequences are SGHVS and FNYEAQ. Trimming pared 2 bases from V and 7 bases from J, leaving 12 bases between. The CDR3 length is 14 residues.

This clonotype was seen ten or more times. The V and J genes are TRBV11-2 and TRBJ2-4; 12 bases align to TRBD1. The germline gives CDR1 SGHAT, CDR2 FQNNGV. The CDR3 is made up of 15 amino acids. V gave up 7 bases and J gave up 6 bases; unmatched junction bases: 7. The CDR3 is CASNPWGQGANIQYF. The CDR3, as DNA: TGTGCCAGCAACCCCTGGGGACAGGGGGCAAACATTCAGTACTTC.

This chain uses TRBV12-3 or TRBV12-4 with TRBJ2-7; TRBD1 might be the D (5 bases). The CDR3 is 17 amino acids. Trimming removed 1 base from V and 4 bases from J, with 20 bases in between. CDR3 bases: TGTGCCAGCAGTTTAGGGGGTACCTCTCGACAGAGATACGAGCAGTACTTC. This sequence encodes CASSLGGTSRQRYEQYF.

A word on this clonotype: One end of the junction is discordant with germline, which a read error may explain. The chain couples TRBV2 to TRBJ2-2; D is ambiguous. CDR3 length: 15 residues. Germline loops: CDR1 SNHLY, CDR2 FYNNEI. CDR3: CAGSTQGQNTGELFF. DNA of the CDR3: TGTGCCGGCAGCACTCAAGGCCAGAACACCGGGGAGCTGTTTTTT. The variable domain in full, with the rest retrieved from reference TRBV2 and TRBJ2-2, is EPEVTQTPSHQVTQMGQEVILRCVPISNHLYFYWYRQILGQKVEFLVSFYNNEISEKSEIFDDQFSVERPDGSNFTLKIRSTKLEDSAMYFCAGSTQGQNTGELFFGEGSRLTVL.

This clonotype has only a few counts. The chain couples TRBV7-9 to TRBJ2-1; weak D call: TRBD2 (5 bases). The V gene lost 1 base and the J gene lost 8 bases, with 12 bases spanning the gap. This CDR3 has 14 residues. Germline loops: CDR1 SEHNR, CDR2 FQNEAQ (reference sequence). CDR3 in DNA: TGTGCCAGCAGCTTAGAAGCCGGGGTCGATGAGCAGTTCTTC. Protein: CASSLEAGVDEQFF.

This clonotype was counted a single time. The V call is TRBV6-5, the J call TRBJ1-5; D might be TRBD1 (5 bases). Trimming took 4 bases from V and 9 from J, leaving 10 bases between them. The CDR3 extends over 12 amino acids. Germline V gene sequence: CDR1 MNHEY, CDR2 SVGAGI. CDR3 in amino acids: CASSSGAGPQHF. The CDR3 DNA is TGTGCCAGCAGTTCTGGGGCGGGGCCCCAGCATTTT.

This chain connects TRBV10-2 to TRBJ2-2, with 10 bases aligning to TRBD1. V was pared by 6 bases and J by 5 bases, with 0 bases of the junction left unmatched. The germline CDR1 and CDR2 sequences are WSHSY and SAAADI. The CDR3 consists of 13 residues. The CDR3 coding sequence is TGCGCCAGCAGGGGACAGGGGACCGGGGAGCTGTTTTTT. Its translation is CASRGQGTGELFF.

The gene calls are TRBV25-1 and TRBJ1-2; D not resolved. This CDR3 has 13 residues. Per germline, CDR1 MGHDK and CDR2 SYGVNS. The V end lost 1 base, the J end lost 8 bases, and 11 bases lay between the germline ends. The CDR3 reads CASSESYFGGYTF. DNA for the CDR3: TGTGCCAGCAGTGAATCCTACTTCGGAGGCTACACCTTC.

This chain uses TRBV27 with TRBJ1-5; D might be TRBD1 (6 bases). CDR3 size: 14 residues. CDR1 is MNHEY and CDR2 is SMNVEV in the germline V gene (reference sequence). V was shortened by 5 bases and J by 4 bases, with 12 bases between the two germline ends. CDR3 sequence reads: CASSMRGPNQPQHF. CDR3 coding DNA: TGTGCCAGCAGTATGCGGGGGCCGAATCAGCCCCAGCATTTT.

V gene TRBV7-2 combines with J gene TRBJ1-6; TRBD1 is a possible D gene (6 bases). Trimming took off 5 bases at V and 6 bases at J, with 17 bases between the two ends. The CDR3 loop spans 16 amino acids. CDR1 SGHTA and CDR2 FQGNSA come from the germline V gene. CDR3 in DNA: TGTGCCAGCAGCCATGGACAGAGACGGCGTAATTCACCCCTCCACTTT. Encoded protein: CASSHGQRRRNSPLHF.

This chain uses TRBV6-2 or TRBV6-3 with TRBJ1-1; maybe TRBD1 (5 bases). CDR1 and CDR2 (germline): MNHEY, SVGEGT. This CDR3 is 16 amino acids long. Trimming pared 1 base from V and 1 base from J, leaving 13 bases between. Here the CDR3 reads CASSYWQGRKNTEAFF. The CDR3 region has the DNA TGTGCCAGCAGTTACTGGCAGGGACGAAAGAACACTGAAGCTTTCTTT.

This clonotype was detected only a few times. This chain uses TRBV4-2 with TRBJ1-1, with D hard to call. Trimming cost V 5 bases and J 4 bases, with 8 bases left between them. The CDR3 consists of 12 residues. Germline loops: CDR1 LGHNA, CDR2 YNFKEQ. The CDR3: CASSAKPTEAFF. In nucleotides, the CDR3 is TGTGCCAGCAGCGCAAAGCCCACTGAAGCTTTCTTT.

This clonotype showed up many times. The rearrangement links TRBV11-2 to TRBJ2-1, with D possibly being TRBD2 (5 bases). Between the trimmed V and J ends, which lost 5 bases and 7 bases, there was a span of 15 bases. Germline values: CDR1 SGHAT, CDR2 FQNNGV. The CDR3 has 14 amino acids. In DNA, the CDR3 is TGTGCCAGCAGCCCCGAACTTCTAGCTAATGAGCAGTTCTTC. Protein product: CASSPELLANEQFF.

This clonotype was picked up a small number of times. The gene calls are TRBV11-1 and TRBJ2-1; possibly TRBD2 for D (6 bases). CDR3 length equals 14 residues. V was pared by 5 bases and J by 8 bases, with 16 bases between. CDR1 SGHAT and CDR2 FQDESV come from the germline V gene (reference sequence). Here the CDR3 reads CASSDLGGDDEQFF. The CDR3 DNA is TGTGCCAGCAGCGATCTAGGAGGGGACGATGAGCAGTTCTTC.

This clonotype occurred a few times. The V gene is TRBV24-1, the J gene TRBJ1-5; D call uncertain. CDR3 length: 15 amino acids. Germline V lookup: CDR1 KGHDR, CDR2 SFDVKD. Trimming stripped 8 bases from V and 8 bases from J, with 21 bases between. Here the CDR3 DNA reads TGTGCCACCAAAGTATCGCCACAAGGAGCCAAGCCCCAGCATTTT. It translates to CATKVSPQGAKPQHF.